This TCR beta chain was captured by sequencing in a study of tumor-infiltrating lymphocytes in primary liver carcinoma (dated by TCRdb to 2016 to 2017). Looking at the study overall: Hepatocellular carcinoma (four) or combined HCC and intrahepatic cholangiocarcinoma (one) was present in the five patients, who were three men and two women aged 30 to 69 years. The five patients had tumors of stage T1-T3 N0M0, with maximum diameters ranging from 4.2 to 10 cm. Each sample produced about 3.5 to 7.13 million productive TCRbeta reads, and read depth showed no significant difference between tissue types. High reproducibility was observed for the technical replicate repertoires, with mean shared-clone rates around 0.9 and correlation coefficients above 0.95. TCRbeta repertoire sequencing, expression microarrays and whole-exome sequencing were combined in the study across five regions of each liver tumor, with adjacent normal tissue and blood also included. A total of some 35 specimens from 5 patients went through TCRbeta repertoire sequencing, namely 25 tumor regions, 5 adjacent noncancerous liver tissues and 5 peripheral blood samples. To link TCRbeta repertoire diversity to the local molecular phenotype, the approximately 23 tumor region samples were profiled with Agilent mRNA microarrays.

Summary of the overall study and its limitations: A significantly larger repertoire fraction was made up by the top 250 clones in tumors than in blood (p = 0.039). Because only the TCR beta chain was sequenced and unpaired alpha chains were not captured, true repertoire diversity is likely underestimated. Comparison of CD4+ and CD8+ T cell repertoires was precluded by the use of bulk unsorted samples. Repertoire overlap was found to be higher between tumor regions (mean roughly 35%) than between tumor-adjacent (about 17%) or tumor-blood (approximately 15%) pairs, consistent with antigen-driven expansion. Only about 7-25% of top clones were found in all five regions of a tumor, suggesting spatial heterogeneity of tumor-infiltrating T cells. The study included only 4 to 6 patients, and the authors note findings should be validated in a larger study.

The CDR3 runs 15 residues from the cysteine to the phenylalanine. The only DNA kept is the CDR3, 45 bases in frame from the first base. Of note for this clonotype: Its antigen is still unknown. An end of the junction differs from the germline gene, which may be a read error.

Total RNA and DNA were co-extracted from 20-30 mg of bulk tissue with the AllPrep DNA/RNA mini kit, without cell sorting. Surgical resection was performed in China between November 2015 and early 2016 on about five patients with histopathologically diagnosed primary liver carcinoma. At the time of sampling, the patients were treatment-naive and had chronic HBV infection. Each tumor was sampled at five spatially separated regions: the superior, inferior, left-lateral and right-lateral poles and the tumor centre. According to histology, viable tumor cells made up more than 75% of every tumor sample. Each fresh piece of tumor and adjacent tissue was cut in two, with one half stored in RNAlater at -80 degrees C and the other half sent for histology. Starting from roughly 500 ng total RNA, TCRbeta-specific cDNA was produced by reverse transcription with a constant-region primer and ProtoScript II reverse transcriptase. Three nested multiplex PCR rounds, following a slightly modified ARM-PCR procedure, were used to build the TCRbeta libraries. Each of the first two PCR rounds ran for around 11 cycles using multiplex TRBV1-TRBV30 forward primers together with a Cbeta reverse primer. Sample barcodes and Illumina adapters were attached in a final 25-cycle PCR using Deep VentR polymerase. Before sequencing, amplicons of 200-500 bp were gel-purified using a QIAquick gel extraction kit. An Illumina HiSeq 2500 was used to sequence the TCRbeta amplicons with 250-bp paired-end reads. The study's own analysis went as follows. To recover full CDR3 sequences, reads were quality-trimmed using Trimmomatic v0.33 and paired reads were then merged using FLASH v1.2.11. V, D and J germline segments were assigned to the rearranged TCRbeta sequences using MiGEC v1.2.1b. VDJtools v1.0.0 computed clonotype statistics and Shannon-Wiener diversity indices. To reduce sampling bias, subsequent analyses other than the diversity analysis used only the 250 most abundant clonotypes in each sample. TCRdb reran the public reads through fastp at Q25 and MiXCR, keeping productive beta chains. A single entry per CDR3 protein holds the most common genes and DNA from its merged rows. The V and J calls were determined by TCRdb, not by the authors. In all, the sample holds fewer than 75,000 distinct CDR3 sequences, and around 69% of those were seen once. The biggest ten clones account for approximately 37% of the sample.

This receptor was taken from a man aged 35 to 55 with primary liver carcinoma and hepatitis B virus infection. Recombination linked TRBV12-3 or TRBV12-4 to TRBJ1-3; TRBD1 is a possible D gene, resting on 5 matching bases. Sequencing input: liver tumor tissue from sampling region 4. The intended sense of this specimen's cell subset or site label: tumor region T4, right-lateral pole. The DNA reads as follows: TGTGCCAACAGTCGTACAGCGGGGGGGAGGCACACCATATATTTT. Its coded protein is CANSRTAGGRHTIYF.